This TCR beta chain was retrieved from a study of T cell responses to AZD1222 COVID-19 vaccine. V was pared by 6 bases and J by 7 bases, with 16 bases between. CDR1 is MNHEY, CDR2 SVGAGI, per germline. CDR3 length equals 14 residues. Clones were sequenced by immunoSEQ multiplex PCR, and TCRdb holds only the in-frame ones, with some missing. The profile shows 70,000 or so clones, more than 75% of them singletons. As concerns this clone: The target antigen is unknown.

General study results and limits: The donor cohort was predominantly white British with a female majority, and clonal diversity may have been underestimated. A reported finding is that nearly half of spike-specific TCRs target unmutated variant regions.

Sequences were derived from peripheral blood, sampled on day 0 of AZD1222 vaccination. The receptor was isolated from an adult in good health. The V and J genes are TRBV6-5 and TRBJ1-5, with D unclear. Here the CDR3 DNA reads TGTGCCAGCAGCCTACTCAGAGGCGGGCAGCCCCAGCATTTT. This translates into CASSLLRGGQPQHF.